This T cell receptor (beta chain) stems from a study of a mutant IDH1 vaccine in newly diagnosed glioma. Overall study results and limits: Pseudoprogression apparently tracked independently of changes in top peripheral T cell clonotypes.

V shed 3 bases and J shed 2 bases, with 8 bases lying between them. The CDR3 has 14 amino acids. Germline CDR1 MNHEY, CDR2 SVGAGI. Time point here: baseline, week 1 (first vaccination visit). Treatment indicated: pre-vaccination baseline after standard-of-care therapy. As concerns this clone: Its antigen is undetermined.

Here immunoSEQ multiplex PCR was the method, and the copy in TCRdb shows in-frame clones only, minus some. The sample shows tens of thousands of clones, 80% to 90% of them seen only once. This receptor was identified in a woman aged 35 to 49 with glioma. Here the sequenced sample was PBMCs, taken from a glioma patient treated with radiotherapy, temozolomide or both. The chain recombines TRBV6-5 with TRBJ1-3, with D hard to call. Here the CDR3 reads CASSYEGTGNTIYF. The CDR3, as DNA: TGTGCCAGCAGTTATGAGGGAACTGGAAACACCATATATTTT.